These T cell receptor beta chains were read from a single sample in a study of shared clonotypes between healthy human individuals. The data were produced by immunoSEQ multiplex PCR, yet TCRdb's version contains in-frame clones alone and is incomplete. The sample carries roughly 2,000,000 clones, roughly 94% recorded once. Sequences were obtained from naive CD8+ T cells sorted from blood. The receptors here all came from a man between 18 and 35 years old in good health. The CDR3 runs from the conserved cysteine through the conserved F or W.

v_gene	j_gene	CDR3aa
TRBV6-5	TRBJ2-7	CASSWGDRIDEQYF
TRBV5-6	TRBJ1-2	CASSFPPGGNYGYTF
TRBV13	TRBJ2-1	CASSSTTSGGLEQFF
TRBV4-3	TRBJ2-7	CASSQDRGTGGWEQYF
TRBV5-6	TRBJ2-7	CASSLLAELYEQYF
TRBV15	TRBJ1-4	CATGRDRGFYEKLFF
TRBV28	TRBJ2-3	CASSSPIFLAGGFRTQYF
TRBV4-1	TRBJ1-1	CASSYRGNTEAFF
TRBV6-1	TRBJ1-1	CATGNMNTEAFF
TRBV30	TRBJ1-3	CAWTPGDSGNTIYF
TRBV6-1	TRBJ2-5	CASRDRGVRQETQYF
TRBV7-9	TRBJ1-1	CASSQRNTEAFF
TRBV6-6	TRBJ2-1	CASSYPSEQFF
TRBV11-1	TRBJ2-7	CASSLEPGAYEQYF
TRBV11-2	TRBJ2-7	CASSLSPAWAYEQYF
TRBV10-3	TRBJ1-5	CAISDSWMVQPQHF
TRBV6-1	TRBJ2-7	CASSARTENYEQYF
TRBV6-5	TRBJ2-1	CASSYFGGYNEQFF
TRBV5-6	TRBJ2-1	CASSLATNDEQFF
TRBV11-1	TRBJ1-1	CASSHRQGSEAFF
TRBV29-1	TRBJ2-7	CSVEATHEQYF
TRBV5-8	TRBJ2-6	CASSPRDRNSGANVLTF
TRBV9	TRBJ2-1	CASSPGLADVEQFF
TRBV7-9	TRBJ2-1	CASSTGTGGGYNEQFF